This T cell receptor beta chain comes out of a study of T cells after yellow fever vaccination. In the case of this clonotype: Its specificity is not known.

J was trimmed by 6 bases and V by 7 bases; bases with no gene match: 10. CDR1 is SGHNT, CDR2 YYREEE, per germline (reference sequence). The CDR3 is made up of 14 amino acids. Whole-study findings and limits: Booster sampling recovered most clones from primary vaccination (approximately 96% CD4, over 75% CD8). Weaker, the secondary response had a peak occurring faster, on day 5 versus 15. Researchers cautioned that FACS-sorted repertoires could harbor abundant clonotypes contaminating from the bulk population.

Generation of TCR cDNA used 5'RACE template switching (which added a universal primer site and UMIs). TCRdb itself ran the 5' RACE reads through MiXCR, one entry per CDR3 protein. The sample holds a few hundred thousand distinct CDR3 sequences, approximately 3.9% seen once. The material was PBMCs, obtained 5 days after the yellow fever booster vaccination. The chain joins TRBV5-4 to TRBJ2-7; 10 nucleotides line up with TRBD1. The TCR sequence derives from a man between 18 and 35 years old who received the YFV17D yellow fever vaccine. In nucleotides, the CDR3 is TGTGCCAGCGAAAAGGGACAGGGGTTAGGCGAGCAGTACTTC. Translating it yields CASEKGQGLGEQYF.